This TCR beta chain was retrieved from a study of blood T cell repertoires in COVID-19 (dated by TCRdb to between 2020 and 2021). About the study as a whole: Samples covering the acute and convalescent phases of COVID-19 were provided by collaborators in the United States, Italy and Spain. The prospective study material was composed of cDNA or gDNA derived from T cells, B-cell-depleted T cells, or PBMCs. Subjects who had been exposed to COVID-19, were actively infected with it, or had recovered from it provided the deeply sampled blood TCRbeta repertoires that made up the dataset. The repertoires were released in a freely available public database meant as a resource for research on the immune response to SARS-CoV-2. The samples were drawn from the first 160 participants of the ongoing ImmuneRACE study and from over 950 subjects provided by 6 global collaborators. A de-identified subject ID, COVID-19 status, age in years and sex were almost always included in the sample metadata. Where available, HLA class I and class II types were taken from metadata supplied by the sample provider and were not determined by assay-based typing. Study-level results and caveats: The quantity of clinical and demographic metadata differed by source and by participant and was supplied without curation.

Compared with germline, V lacks 0 bases and J lacks 10 bases; bases without a gene match: 7. From a lookup of the germline V gene, CDR1 and CDR2 are LGHNA and YSLEER. The CDR3 sequence holds 15 residues, the cysteine and phenylalanine included. CDR3 DNA is the only sequence kept; it has 45 bases, read in frame from the first base. TCRbeta CDR3 regions were amplified from genomic DNA using the immunoSEQ Assay, a bias-controlled multiplex PCR. The original methods were these. The number of nucleated cells in each sample was estimated by amplification of reference gene primers within the assay. To quantify the absolute abundance of each unique TCRbeta CDR3 rearrangement, sequence reads were collapsed and filtered. For each sample, productive Simpson clonality was calculated as the square root of Simpson's diversity index over productive rearrangements. TCRdb carries this immuneACCESS record with in-frame sequences only. Its versions omit some clonotypes, under half of them owing to an unresolved V gene in the studies checked, with the rest unexplained. Clonal size and the V and J genes are those of that table, whereas D and trimming came from the DNA. The sample table lists some 64,000 clones, approximately 91% of them with a count of one. Roughly 3.9% of the sample rests with the top ten.

A word on this clone: The clone's antigen remains unknown. It has no much larger one-base neighbor in the sample; base qualities were not kept.

Each collaborating institution followed its own protocols to collect whole blood in K2EDTA tubes. Collaborator samples were shipped for TCRbeta analysis as frozen whole blood, isolated PBMCs, or DNA extracted from either sample type. This clonotype originated in a man in his fifties or sixties with active COVID-19. Rearrangement joined TRBV4-3 to TRBJ2-1, and 9 junction bases match TRBD2. Specimen: peripheral blood. The CDR3 region: CASSQDAGLAREQFF. Read as DNA, the sequence is TGCGCCAGCAGCCAAGATGCGGGACTAGCCCGGGAGCAGTTCTTC.